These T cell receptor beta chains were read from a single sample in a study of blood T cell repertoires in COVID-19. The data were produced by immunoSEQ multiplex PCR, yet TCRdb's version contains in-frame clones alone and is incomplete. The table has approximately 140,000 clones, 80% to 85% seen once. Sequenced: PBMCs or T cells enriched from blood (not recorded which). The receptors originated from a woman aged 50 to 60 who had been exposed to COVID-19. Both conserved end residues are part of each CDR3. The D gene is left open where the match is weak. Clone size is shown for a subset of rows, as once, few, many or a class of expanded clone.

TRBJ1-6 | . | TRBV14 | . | TGTGCCAGCAGCCAATTTCAGGGGATCAATAATTCACCCCTCCACTTT | CASSQFQGINNSPLHF
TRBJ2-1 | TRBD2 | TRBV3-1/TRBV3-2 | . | TGTGCCAGCAGCCAGGCCGGCGGGGGGGTCTACAATGAGCAGTTCTTC | CASSQAGGGVYNEQFF
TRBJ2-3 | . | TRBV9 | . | TGTGCCAGCAGCAGGTCCCCCACAGAGACAGATACGCAGTATTTT | CASSRSPTETDTQYF
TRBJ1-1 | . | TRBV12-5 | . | TGTGCTAGTGGTTTGGTACTAGGAACAGGGTATGAAGCTTTCTTT | CASGLVLGTGYEAFF
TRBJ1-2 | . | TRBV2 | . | TGTGCCAGCAGTGTTTTAGGGAGGGGTACTTACTATGGCTACACCTTC | CASSVLGRGTYYGYTF
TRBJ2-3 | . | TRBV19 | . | TGTGCCAGTAGTATAGGCGCTTCCCACCGTACAGATACGCAGTATTTT | CASSIGASHRTDTQYF
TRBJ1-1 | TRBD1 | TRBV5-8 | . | TGTGCCAGCAGAGCGGACAGGTTAAACACTGAAGCTTTCTTT | CASRADRLNTEAFF
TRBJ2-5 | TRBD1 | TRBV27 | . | TGTGCCAGCAGTTTATCTAGGGGGCGCGTAGAGACCCAGTACTTC | CASSLSRGRVETQYF
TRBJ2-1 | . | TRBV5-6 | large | TGTGCCAGCAGCTTGGGGGAGTGGAGCTCCTACAATGAGCAGTTCTTC | CASSLGEWSSYNEQFF
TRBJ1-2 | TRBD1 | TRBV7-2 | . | TGTGCCAGCAGCTTAGGACAGGGGATAGATGGCTACACCTTC | CASSLGQGIDGYTF
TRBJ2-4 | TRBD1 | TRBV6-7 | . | TGTGCCAGCAGCTCCGGGACAGAAGTTTTAGCCAAAAACATTCAGTACTTC | CASSSGTEVLAKNIQYF
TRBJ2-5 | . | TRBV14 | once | TGTGCCAGCAGCCAATGGATCCAGGGGCGAGAGACCCAGTACTTC | CASSQWIQGRETQYF
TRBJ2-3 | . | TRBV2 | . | TGTGCCAGCAGTGCCCAGGGAATCCAGGGCACAGATACGCAGTATTTT | CASSAQGIQGTDTQYF
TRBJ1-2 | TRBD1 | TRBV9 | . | TGTGCCAGCAGCCCAGGGGGCTACTATGGCTACACCTTC | CASSPGGYYGYTF
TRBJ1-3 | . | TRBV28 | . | TGTGCCACCTACAGAGGGAGGTCCGTCTCTGGAAACACCATATATTTT | CATYRGRSVSGNTIYF
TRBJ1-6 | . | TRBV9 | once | TGTGCCAGCAGCCCGAGGGCAGGCCTTAATTCACCCCTCCACTTT | CASSPRAGLNSPLHF
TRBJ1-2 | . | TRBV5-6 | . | TGTGCCAGCACCGAGTGGGGTAGACAGGCTTATGGCTACACCTTC | CASTEWGRQAYGYTF
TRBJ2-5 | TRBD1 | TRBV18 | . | TGTGCCAGCTCACCCGTCGGGACAGGGGTCCAAGAGACCCAGTACTTC | CASSPVGTGVQETQYF
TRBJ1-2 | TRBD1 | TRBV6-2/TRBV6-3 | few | TGTGCCAGCAGTTACCCCCGGCAGGGGGCCAGTAGCGGCTACACCTTC | CASSYPRQGASSGYTF
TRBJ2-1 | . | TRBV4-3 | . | TGCGCCAGCAGCCAAGCTTCCAGCGACAATGAGCAGTTCTTC | CASSQASSDNEQFF
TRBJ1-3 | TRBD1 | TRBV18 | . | TGTGCCAGCTCACGGGACAGAGGGGACACCATATATTTT | CASSRDRGDTIYF
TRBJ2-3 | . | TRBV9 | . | TGTGCCAGCAGCGTCCTACTAGAGGGCACAGATACGCAGTATTTT | CASSVLLEGTDTQYF
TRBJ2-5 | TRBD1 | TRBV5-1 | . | TGCGCCAGCACGACAGGGGAGACCCAGTACTTC | CASTTGETQYF
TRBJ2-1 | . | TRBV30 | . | TGTGCCTGGACCCAGCGGGTTGACAATGAGCAGTTCTTC | CAWTQRVDNEQFF
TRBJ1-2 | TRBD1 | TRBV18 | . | TGTGCCAGCTCACCACCGGTGTCAGGCCAGGGGGCGCGCGGTGGCTACACCTTC | CASSPPVSGQGARGGYTF
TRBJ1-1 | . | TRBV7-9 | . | TGTGCCAGCAGACAGAACACTGAAGCTTTCTTT | CASRQNTEAFF
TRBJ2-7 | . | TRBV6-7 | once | TGTGCCATTCCAACAGGGTTTCTATCCTACGAGCAGTACTTC | CAIPTGFLSYEQYF
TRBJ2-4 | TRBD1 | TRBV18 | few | TGTGCCAGCTCACCCCGAGGGACAGGGACGGACATTCAGTACTTC | CASSPRGTGTDIQYF
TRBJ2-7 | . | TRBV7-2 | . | TGTGCCAGCAGCGGGGGGACCGGGGTATACGAGCAGTACTTC | CASSGGTGVYEQYF
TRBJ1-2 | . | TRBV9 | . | TGTGCCAGCAGCGTAGGAGGTCGCTTCAAGGTTAACTATGGCTACACCTTC | CASSVGGRFKVNYGYTF
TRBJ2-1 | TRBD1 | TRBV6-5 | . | TGTGCCAGCACGCCGGGACAGGGGTCCGATGAGCAGTTCTTC | CASTPGQGSDEQFF
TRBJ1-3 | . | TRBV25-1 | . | TGTGCCAGCAGTTTGGACGGAGGATCTGGAAACACCATATATTTT | CASSLDGGSGNTIYF
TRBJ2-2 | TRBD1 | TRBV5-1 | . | TGCGCCAGCAGCTTAACATCCCAGGGGGTCACCGGGGAGCTGTTTTTT | CASSLTSQGVTGELFF
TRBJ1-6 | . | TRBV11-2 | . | TGTGCCAGCAAGGGGGACGGGGTTTTGGCCCTCCACTTT | CASKGDGVLALHF
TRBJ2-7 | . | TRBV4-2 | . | TGTGCCAGCAGCCCCGGGCGCGGGGCCTACGAGCAGTACTTC | CASSPGRGAYEQYF
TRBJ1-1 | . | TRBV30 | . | TGTGCCTCCCACGGGACTGAAGCTTTCTTT | CASHGTEAFF
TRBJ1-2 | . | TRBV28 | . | TGTGCCAGCAGTTTGGGCATGGACAGCCTCTATGGCTACACCTTC | CASSLGMDSLYGYTF
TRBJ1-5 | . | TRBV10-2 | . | TGCGCCAGCAGTGAGTGGGGCAACAATCAGCCCCAGCATTTT | CASSEWGNNQPQHF
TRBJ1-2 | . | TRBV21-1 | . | TGTGCCAGCAGCAAAGAGGGGGCAGGGGGTGGTGGCTACACCTTC | CASSKEGAGGGGYTF
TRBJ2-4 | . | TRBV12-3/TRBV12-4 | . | TGTGCCAGCAGCCGGGGGAAAAACATTCAGTACTTC | CASSRGKNIQYF
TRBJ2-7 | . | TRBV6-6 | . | TGTGCCAGCAGTTACCTCGCAGGTGCCGAGCAGTACTTC | CASSYLAGAEQYF
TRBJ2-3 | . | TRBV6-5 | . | TGTGCCAGCAGTTACCCTAACACAGATACGCAGTATTTT | CASSYPNTDTQYF
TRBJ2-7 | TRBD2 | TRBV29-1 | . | TGCAGCGCCGGAGTAGCGGGAAAACACGAGCAGTACTTC | CSAGVAGKHEQYF
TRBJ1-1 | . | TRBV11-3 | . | TGTGCCAGCAGCTTGCAGGGGAACACTGAAGCTTTCTTT | CASSLQGNTEAFF
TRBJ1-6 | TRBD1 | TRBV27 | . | TGTGCCAGCAGTAGAACGGGACAGCACTATAATTCACCCCTCCACTTT | CASSRTGQHYNSPLHF
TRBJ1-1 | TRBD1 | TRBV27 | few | TGTGCCAGCAGTTTATCAACGGGACAGGGGTCTGAAGCTTTCTTT | CASSLSTGQGSEAFF
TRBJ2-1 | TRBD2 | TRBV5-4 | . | TGTGCCAGCAGCTCGCTAGCGGGGGCCATCTACAATGAGCAGTTCTTC | CASSSLAGAIYNEQFF
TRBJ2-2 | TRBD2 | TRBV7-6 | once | TGTGCCAGCAGCTTACTCCTAGCGGGAGACCCGGGCACCGGGGAGCTGTTTTTT | CASSLLLAGDPGTGELFF
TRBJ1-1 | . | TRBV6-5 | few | TGTGCCAGCAGTTACCAGGGAGGCACTGAAGCTTTCTTT | CASSYQGGTEAFF
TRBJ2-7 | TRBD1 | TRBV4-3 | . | TGCGCCAGCAGCCAAGTGGGACAGGGGATCTACGAGCAGTACTTC | CASSQVGQGIYEQYF
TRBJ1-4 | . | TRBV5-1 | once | TGCGCCAGCAGCTTGGCCGTAGGGGGAGGGCGAAAACTGTTTTTT | CASSLAVGGGRKLFF
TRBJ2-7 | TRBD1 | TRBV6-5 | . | TGTGCCAGCAGTTACTGGGGACAGGGCCTATCCTACGAGCAGTACTTC | CASSYWGQGLSYEQYF
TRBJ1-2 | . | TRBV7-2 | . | TGTGCCAGCAGCCCAGGGGCCCGAGACTATGGCTACACCTTC | CASSPGARDYGYTF
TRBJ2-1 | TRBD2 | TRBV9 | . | TGTGCCAGCAGCGGTATAGCGGGTGATTCCTACAATGAGCAGTTCTTC | CASSGIAGDSYNEQFF
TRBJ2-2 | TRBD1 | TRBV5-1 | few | TGCGCCAGCAGCTTACTCACAGGGGAGAACACCGGGGAGCTGTTTTTT | CASSLLTGENTGELFF
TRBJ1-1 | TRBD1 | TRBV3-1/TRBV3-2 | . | TGTGCCAGCAGCACCCGGACAGGGAACACTGAAGCTTTCTTT | CASSTRTGNTEAFF
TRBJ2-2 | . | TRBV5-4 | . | TGTGCCAGCAGCCTAGGTTCGGTCCTAGCGAACACCGGGGAGCTGTTTTTT | CASSLGSVLANTGELFF
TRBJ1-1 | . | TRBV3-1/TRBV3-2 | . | TGTGCCAGCAGCCAACGGTCGGGGGAAGCTCTAGGGGCTTTCTTT | CASSQRSGEALGAFF
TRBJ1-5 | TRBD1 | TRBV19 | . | TGTGCCAGTAGTAGGACAGGGGTTCAGCCCCAGCATTTT | CASSRTGVQPQHF
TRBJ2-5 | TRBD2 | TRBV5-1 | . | TGCGCCAGCAGCTTGGTTGGTATGGTAGCGGGGACGTTGGAGACCCAGTACTTC | CASSLVGMVAGTLETQYF